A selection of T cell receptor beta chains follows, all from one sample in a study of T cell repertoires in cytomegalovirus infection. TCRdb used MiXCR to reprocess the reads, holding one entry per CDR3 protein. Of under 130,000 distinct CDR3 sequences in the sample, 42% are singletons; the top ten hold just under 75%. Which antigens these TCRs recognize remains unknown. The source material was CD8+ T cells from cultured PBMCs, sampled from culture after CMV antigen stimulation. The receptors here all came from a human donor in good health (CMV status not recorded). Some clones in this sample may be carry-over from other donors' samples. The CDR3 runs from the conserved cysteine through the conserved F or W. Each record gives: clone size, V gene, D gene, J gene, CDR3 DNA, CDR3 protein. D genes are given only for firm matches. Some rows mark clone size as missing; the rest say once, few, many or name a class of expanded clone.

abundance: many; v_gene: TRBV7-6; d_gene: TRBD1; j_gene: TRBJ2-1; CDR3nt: TGTGCCAGCAGCTCGGCGACAGGGGGTCCATACAATGAGCAGTTCTTC; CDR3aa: CASSSATGGPYNEQFF
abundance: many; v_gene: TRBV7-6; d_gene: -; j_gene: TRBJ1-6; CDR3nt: TGTGCCAGCAGCCACGAACCGGGGGGCCCTTATAATTCACCCCTCCACTTT; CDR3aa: CASSHEPGGPYNSPLHF
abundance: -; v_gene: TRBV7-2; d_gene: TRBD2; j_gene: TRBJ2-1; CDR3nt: TGTGCCAGCAGCTTAGTAGGTTTGCGGGGGGACAATGAGCAGTTCTTC; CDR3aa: CASSLVGLRGDNEQFF
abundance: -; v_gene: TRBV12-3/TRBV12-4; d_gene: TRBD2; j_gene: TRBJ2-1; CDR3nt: TGTGCCACCGCACTGACTAGCGGCTACAATGAGCAGTTCTTC; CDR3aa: CATALTSGYNEQFF
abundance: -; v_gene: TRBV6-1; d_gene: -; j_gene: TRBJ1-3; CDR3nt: TGTGCCAGCAGTCCGCGGACGTACGGAAACACCATATATTTT; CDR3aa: CASSPRTYGNTIYF
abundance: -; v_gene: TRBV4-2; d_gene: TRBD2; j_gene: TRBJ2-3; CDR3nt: TGTGCCAGCAGCCAAGAGACTAGCGGGGGAATAGATACGCAGTATTTT; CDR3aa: CASSQETSGGIDTQYF
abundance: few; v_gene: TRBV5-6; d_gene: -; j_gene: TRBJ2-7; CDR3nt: TGTGCCAGCAGCTCAACCGGGGCCTCGACCTACGAGCAGTACTTC; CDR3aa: CASSSTGASTYEQYF
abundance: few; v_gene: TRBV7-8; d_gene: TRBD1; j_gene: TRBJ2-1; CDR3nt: TGTGCCAGCAGTCAACAGGGGAATGAGCAGTTCTTC; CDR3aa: CASSQQGNEQFF
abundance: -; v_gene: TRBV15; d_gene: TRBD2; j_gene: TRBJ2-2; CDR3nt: TGTGCCATCGCGGGGGGGCCTACCGGGGAGCTGTTTTTT; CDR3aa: CAIAGGPTGELFF
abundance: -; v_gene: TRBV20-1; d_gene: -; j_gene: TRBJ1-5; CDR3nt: TGCAGTGCTGCCCGGATTATAGGACAGCCCCAGCATTTT; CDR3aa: CSAARIIGQPQHF
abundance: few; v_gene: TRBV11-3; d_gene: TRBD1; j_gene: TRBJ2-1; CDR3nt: TGTGCCAGCAGCTTAGATTGGACAGGCGCTTACAATGAGCAGTTCTTC; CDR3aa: CASSLDWTGAYNEQFF
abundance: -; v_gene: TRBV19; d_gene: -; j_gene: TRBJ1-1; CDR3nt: TGTGCGGTCCGGGGGGCCACTGAAGCTTTCTTT; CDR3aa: CAVRGATEAFF
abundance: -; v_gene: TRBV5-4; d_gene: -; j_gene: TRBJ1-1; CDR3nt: TGTGCCACCCAGGGACGGGGGAACACTGAAGCTTTCTTT; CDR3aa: CATQGRGNTEAFF
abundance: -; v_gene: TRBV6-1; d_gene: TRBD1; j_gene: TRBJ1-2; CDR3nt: TGTGCCAGCAGTGGGGACAGTCCTACGAAGTTAGGCTACACCTTC; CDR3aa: CASSGDSPTKLGYTF
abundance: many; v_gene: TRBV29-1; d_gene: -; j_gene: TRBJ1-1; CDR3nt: TGCAGCGTTGAGCTTCAGGGCAAAGCTTTCTTT; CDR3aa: CSVELQGKAFF
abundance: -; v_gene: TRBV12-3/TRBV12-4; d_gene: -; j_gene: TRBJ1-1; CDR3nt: TGTGCCAGCAGTTTTCAAGCGGTTGAAGCTTTCTTT; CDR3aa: CASSFQAVEAFF
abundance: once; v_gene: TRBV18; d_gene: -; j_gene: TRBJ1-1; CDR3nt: TGTGCCAGCTCGCCCGAAATCGTAGGGACTTTGAACACTGAAGCTTTCTTT; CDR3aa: CASSPEIVGTLNTEAFF
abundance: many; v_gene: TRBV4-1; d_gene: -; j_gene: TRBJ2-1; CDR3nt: TGCGCCAGCAGCCCCCCTAGCTACAATGAGCAGTTCTTC; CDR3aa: CASSPPSYNEQFF
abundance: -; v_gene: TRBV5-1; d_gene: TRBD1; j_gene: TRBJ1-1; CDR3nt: TGCGCCAGCAGCCGGACAGGCTACACTGAAGCTTTCTTT; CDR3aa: CASSRTGYTEAFF
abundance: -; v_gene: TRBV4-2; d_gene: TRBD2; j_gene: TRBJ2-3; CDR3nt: TGTGCCAGCAGCCAAGATCCCGGGGGGGCAAAGACGCAGTATTTT; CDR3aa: CASSQDPGGAKTQYF
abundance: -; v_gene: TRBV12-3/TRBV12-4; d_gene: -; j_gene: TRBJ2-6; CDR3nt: TGTGCCAGCCGAGGATACTCTGGGGCCAACGTCCTGACTTTC; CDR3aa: CASRGYSGANVLTF
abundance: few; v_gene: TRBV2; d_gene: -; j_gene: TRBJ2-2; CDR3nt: TGTGCCAGCAGTGACGAGAACACCGGGGAGCTGTTTTTT; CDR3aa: CASSDENTGELFF
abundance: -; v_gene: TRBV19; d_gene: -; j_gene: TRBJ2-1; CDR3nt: TGTGCCAGTAGCCAAACACCCGGCGGGTCCAATGAGCAGTTCTTC; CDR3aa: CASSQTPGGSNEQFF
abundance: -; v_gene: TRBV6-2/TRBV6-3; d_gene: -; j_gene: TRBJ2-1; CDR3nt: TGTGCCAGCAGTTACCCCTCGTATGGGGTCTATGAGCAGTTCTTC; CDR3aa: CASSYPSYGVYEQFF
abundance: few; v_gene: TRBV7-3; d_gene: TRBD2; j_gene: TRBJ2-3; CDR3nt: TGTGCCAGCAGCTTACAGACTAGCGCACACACAGATACGCAGTATTTT; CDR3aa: CASSLQTSAHTDTQYF
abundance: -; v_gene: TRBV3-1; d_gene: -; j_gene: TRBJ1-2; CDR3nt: TGTGCCAGCAGCCAAGAAAGTGGAACCCACCTTGGCTATGGCTACACCTTC; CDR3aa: CASSQESGTHLGYGYTF
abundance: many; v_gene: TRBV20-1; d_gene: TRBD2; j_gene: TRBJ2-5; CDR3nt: TGCAGTGCTAGAGATGAACTAGCGGGGTTAAGGACCCAGTACTTC; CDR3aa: CSARDELAGLRTQYF
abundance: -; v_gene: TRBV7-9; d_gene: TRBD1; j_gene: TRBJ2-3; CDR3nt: TGTGCCAGCAGCCCGACAGGGAACACAGATACGCAGTATTTT; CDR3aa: CASSPTGNTDTQYF
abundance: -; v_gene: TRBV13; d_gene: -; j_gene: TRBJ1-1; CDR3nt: TGTGCCAGCAGCTTAGGGCAGGGTAGGTTGGACACTGAAGCTTTCTTT; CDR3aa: CASSLGQGRLDTEAFF
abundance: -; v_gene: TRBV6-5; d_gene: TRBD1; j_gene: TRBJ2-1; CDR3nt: TGTGCCAGCAGTTACCTCCGGAGTACAGGGGAGACCTACAATGAGCAGTTCTTC; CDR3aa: CASSYLRSTGETYNEQFF
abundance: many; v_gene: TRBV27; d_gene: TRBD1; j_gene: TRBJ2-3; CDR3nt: TGTGCCAGCAGTGAAACAGGGGGCACGGATACGCAGTATTTT; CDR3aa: CASSETGGTDTQYF
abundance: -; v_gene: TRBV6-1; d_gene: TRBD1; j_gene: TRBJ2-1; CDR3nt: TGTGCCGGAACAGGGGGCGGCCTTTACAATGAGCAGTTCTTC; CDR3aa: CAGTGGGLYNEQFF
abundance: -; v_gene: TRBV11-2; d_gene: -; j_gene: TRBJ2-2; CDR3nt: TGTGCCAGCAGTTTTGGGACCGGGGAGCTGTTTTTT; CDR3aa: CASSFGTGELFF
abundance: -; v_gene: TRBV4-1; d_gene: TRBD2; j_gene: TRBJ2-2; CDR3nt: TGCGCCAGCAGCCCAGAAGACGGAGCGGGGAGGAACACCGGGGAGCTGTTTTTT; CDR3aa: CASSPEDGAGRNTGELFF
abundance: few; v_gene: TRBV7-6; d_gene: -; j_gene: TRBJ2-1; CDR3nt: TGTGCCAGCAGCAATGAATTCGGGTGGGCAAGCTCCTACAATGAGCAGTTCTTC; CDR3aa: CASSNEFGWASSYNEQFF
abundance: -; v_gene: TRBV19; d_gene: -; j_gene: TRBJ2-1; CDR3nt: TGTGCCAGTAGTGCCGGGCCCTCCAATGAGCAGTTCTTC; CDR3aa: CASSAGPSNEQFF
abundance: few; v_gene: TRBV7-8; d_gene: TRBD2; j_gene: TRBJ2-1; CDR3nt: TGTGCCAGCAGCCACCTAGCGGGGGTCCACAATGAGCAGTTCTTC; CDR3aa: CASSHLAGVHNEQFF
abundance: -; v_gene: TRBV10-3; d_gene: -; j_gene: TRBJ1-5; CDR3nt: TGTGCCATCAGTGAGTCTAATCAGAACAATCAGCCCCAGCATTTT; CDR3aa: CAISESNQNNQPQHF
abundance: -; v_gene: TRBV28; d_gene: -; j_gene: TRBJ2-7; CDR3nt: TGTGCCAGCAGTTTATTATTGGGTTTAAGCCCCTACGAGCAGTACTTC; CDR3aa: CASSLLLGLSPYEQYF
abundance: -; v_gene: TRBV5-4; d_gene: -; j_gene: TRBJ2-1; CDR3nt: TGTGCCAGCAGCACCGGCGTTGCTGGGCACAATGAGCAGTTCTTC; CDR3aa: CASSTGVAGHNEQFF
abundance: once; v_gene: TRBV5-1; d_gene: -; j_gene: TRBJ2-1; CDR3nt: TGCGCCAGCAGCTTGGTTACAGAGTACAATGAGCAGTTCTTC; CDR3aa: CASSLVTEYNEQFF
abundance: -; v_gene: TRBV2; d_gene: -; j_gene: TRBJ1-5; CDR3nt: TGTGCCAGCAGACCGACAGGCGAGCAGCCCCAGCATTTT; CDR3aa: CASRPTGEQPQHF
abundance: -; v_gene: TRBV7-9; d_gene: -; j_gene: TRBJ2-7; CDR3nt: TGTGCCAGCAGCGCCTCCGGGAACCCCTACGAGCAGTACTTC; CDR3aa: CASSASGNPYEQYF
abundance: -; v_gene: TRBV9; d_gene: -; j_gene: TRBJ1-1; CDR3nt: TGTGCCAGCAGCGTAGTTCTAGGGGTGACTGAAGCTTTCTTT; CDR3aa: CASSVVLGVTEAFF
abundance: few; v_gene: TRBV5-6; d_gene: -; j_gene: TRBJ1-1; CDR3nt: TGTGCCAGCATTCGTACCCTTAGTTTCACTGAAGCTTTCTTT; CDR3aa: CASIRTLSFTEAFF
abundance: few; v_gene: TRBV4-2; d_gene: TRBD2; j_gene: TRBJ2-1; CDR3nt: TGTGCCAGCAGCCAAGATGGGACTAGCGGAGACAATGAGCAGTTCTTC; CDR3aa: CASSQDGTSGDNEQFF
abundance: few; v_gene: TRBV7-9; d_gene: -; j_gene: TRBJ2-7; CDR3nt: TGTGCCAGCAGCGCGGAGCTCTCCTACGAGCAGTACTTC; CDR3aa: CASSAELSYEQYF
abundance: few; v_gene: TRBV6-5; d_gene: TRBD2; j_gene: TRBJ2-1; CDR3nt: TGTGCCAGCAGTTACTCTCCGACTAGCGGGTGGGATGAGCAGTTCTTC; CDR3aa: CASSYSPTSGWDEQFF
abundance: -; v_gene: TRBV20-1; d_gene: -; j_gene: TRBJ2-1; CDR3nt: TGCAGTGCCCCCAAGACGCCGGTTCGTGAGCAGTTCTTC; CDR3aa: CSAPKTPVREQFF
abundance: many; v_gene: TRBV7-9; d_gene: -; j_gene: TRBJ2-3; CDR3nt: TGTGCCAGCAGCTTCCCTAGGACAGACACAGATACGCAGTATTTT; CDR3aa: CASSFPRTDTDTQYF
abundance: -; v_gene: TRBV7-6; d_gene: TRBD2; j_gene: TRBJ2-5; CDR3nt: TGTGCCAGCAGCTTAGGTGGTAGCGGGGGGGCTTCGGAGACCCAGTACTTC; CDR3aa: CASSLGGSGGASETQYF
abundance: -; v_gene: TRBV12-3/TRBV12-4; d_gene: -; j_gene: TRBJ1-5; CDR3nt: TGTGCCAGCAGTACCCCGGGAGTCAATCAGCCCCAGCATTTT; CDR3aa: CASSTPGVNQPQHF
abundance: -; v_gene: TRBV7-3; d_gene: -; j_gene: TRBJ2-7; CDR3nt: TGTGCCAGCAGCTCCCCCCTCGGGGAGCAGTACTTC; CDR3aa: CASSSPLGEQYF
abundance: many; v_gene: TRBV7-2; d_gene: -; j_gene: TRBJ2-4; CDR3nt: TGTGCCAGCAGCTTTACGTTGGGCGACATTCAGTACTTC; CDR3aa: CASSFTLGDIQYF
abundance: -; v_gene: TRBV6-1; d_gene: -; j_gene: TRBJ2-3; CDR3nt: TGTGCCAGCAGTGAAATTATGGGGGACGAGACAGATACGCAGTATTTT; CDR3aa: CASSEIMGDETDTQYF
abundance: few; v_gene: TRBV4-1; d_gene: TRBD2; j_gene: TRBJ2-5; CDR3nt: TGTGCCAGCAGCCAAGAAGATAGCGGGGGCTTGGAAACCCAGTACTTC; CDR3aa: CASSQEDSGGLETQYF
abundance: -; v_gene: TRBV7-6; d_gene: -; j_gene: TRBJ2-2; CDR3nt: TGTGCCAGCAGCCCCATTACTAGGGACGGGGAGCTGTTTTTT; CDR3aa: CASSPITRDGELFF
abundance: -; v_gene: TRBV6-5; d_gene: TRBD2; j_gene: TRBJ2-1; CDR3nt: TGTGCCAGCAGGCCGGCTGGGGGGGTCAATGAGCAGTTCTTC; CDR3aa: CASRPAGGVNEQFF
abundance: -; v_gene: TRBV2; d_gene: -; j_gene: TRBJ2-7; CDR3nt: TGTGCCAGCAGTGGGGTTGACAGCGAGCAGTACTTC; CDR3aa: CASSGVDSEQYF
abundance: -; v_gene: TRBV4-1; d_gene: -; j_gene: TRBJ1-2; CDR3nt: TGCGCCAGCAGCCAAGATTTTTACGGGGACTATGGCTACACCTTC; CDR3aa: CASSQDFYGDYGYTF